The 26 T cell receptor beta chains in this list originate from one sample, sequenced in a study of cytomegalovirus exposure and HLA in healthy donors. PCR primers comprised 60 Vbeta and 13 Jbeta primers. Method: immunoSEQ multiplex PCR; TCRdb's copy keeps in-frame clones and lacks some. This sample has 95,000 to 150,000 clones, with 70% to 85% found just once. Sequencing was carried out using PBMCs. The receptors were gathered from a woman in her 50s in good health and CMV-seronegative.

The chain links TRBV6-5 to TRBJ1-2, with D uncertain. The CDR3 has 14 amino acids. Trimming pared 0 bases from V and 0 bases from J, leaving 5 bases between. Germline CDR1 is MNHEY and CDR2 is SVGAGI. As DNA, the CDR3 is TGTGCCAGCAGTTACTCGCGGTCTAACTATGGCTACACCTTC. Translated: CASSYSRSNYGYTF.

V usage is TRBV13 and J usage is TRBJ2-7; D is unclear. CDR3 length equals 15 residues. CDR1 is PRHDT, CDR2 FYEKMQ, per germline (reference sequence). V lost 2 bases and J lost 0, with 11 bases in between. The CDR3: CASSLSSTGSYEQYF. The CDR3 coding sequence is TGTGCCAGCAGCTTAAGCTCGACGGGCTCCTACGAGCAGTACTTC.

The chain uses TRBV19 and TRBJ1-2, with unresolved D. The CDR3 runs 14 residues. V gave up 1 base and J gave up 2 bases, with 8 bases separating them. Germline CDR1 reads LNHDA; CDR2 reads SQIVND (reference sequence). The CDR3 bases are TGTGCCAGTAGTATAGTAGACTGGAACTATGGCTACACCTTC. Translated, it gives CASSIVDWNYGYTF.

The gene calls are TRBV6-5 and TRBJ2-2; 7 bases map to TRBD1. Per the germline V gene, CDR1 is MNHEY and CDR2 is SVGAGI. V gave up 5 bases and J gave up 4 bases; unmatched junction bases: 7. The CDR3 is made up of 15 amino acids. As DNA, the CDR3 is TGTGCCAGCAGTCGACAGGGAAGGGTCACCGGGGAGCTGTTTTTT. It specifies CASSRQGRVTGELFF.

In its sample, this clone was seen a few times. This chain joins TRBV6-1 and TRBJ1-6; maybe TRBD1 (5 bases). The CDR3 sequence is 17 residues long. The germline gives CDR1 MNHNS, CDR2 SASEGT. Trimming left V 4 bases short and J 0 bases short, with 13 bases between. The CDR3 DNA reads TGTGCCAGCAGTGCGAGACAGCCGAGCTCCTATAATTCACCCCTCCACTTT. As protein: CASSARQPSSYNSPLHF.

This rearrangement joins TRBV5-4 to TRBJ2-5; 14 nucleotides line up with TRBD2. Germline assignment: CDR1 SGHNT and CDR2 YYREEE (reference sequence). The CDR3 loop spans 18 amino acids. Losses at the gene ends were 5 bases for V and 5 bases for J; bases not matched to a gene: 14. The CDR3 protein is CASSSGTSGSSFLETQYF. CDR3 sequence (DNA): TGTGCCAGCAGTTCCGGGACTAGCGGGAGTTCGTTTCTGGAGACCCAGTACTTC.

This clone was picked up a small number of times. The rearrangement links TRBV6-5 to TRBJ1-2; D may be TRBD1 (6 bases). V dropped 7 bases and J dropped 6 bases, with 21 bases sitting between them. The germline V gene encodes CDR1 MNHEY and CDR2 SVGAGI. This CDR3 is built from 15 residues. In DNA form, the CDR3 reads TGTGCCAGCACCCGATTGCCTGGGGGCAATAATGGCTACACCTTC. Its protein is CASTRLPGGNNGYTF.

The table lists this clone with a few counts. The V gene is TRBV6-1, the J gene TRBJ2-3; possible D gene TRBD2, 6 bases. The length of the CDR3 is 14 residues. Per the germline V gene, CDR1 is MNHNS and CDR2 is SASEGT. Trimming took off 6 bases at V and 0 bases at J, with 10 bases between the two ends. CDR3 sequence: CASSVLASTDTQYF. DNA of the CDR3: TGTGCCAGCAGCGTACTAGCTAGCACAGATACGCAGTATTTT.

V gene TRBV11-2 combines with J gene TRBJ2-7, with TRBD1 matching 8 bases. The CDR3 runs to 15 residues. Germline V gene lookup returns CDR1 SGHAT and CDR2 FQNNGV. V lost 2 bases and J lost 3; bases outside the gene matches: 6. CDR3 amino acids: CASSLSTGGGYEQYF. In DNA form, the CDR3 reads TGTGCCAGCAGCTTAAGTACAGGGGGAGGCTACGAGCAGTACTTC.

The chain uses TRBV2 and TRBJ2-1; 11 bases are shared with TRBD2. CDR3 length: 16 residues. V gave up 1 base and J gave up 8 bases; unmatched junction bases: 7. Germline V gene sequence: CDR1 SNHLY, CDR2 FYNNEI. CDR3 amino acids: CASSEGLAGFIYEQFF. CDR3 DNA sequence: TGTGCCAGCAGTGAAGGACTAGCGGGATTCATTTATGAGCAGTTCTTC.

This rearrangement joins TRBV11-2 to TRBJ2-3, with 12 bases aligning to TRBD2. CDR1 is SGHAT, CDR2 FQNNGV, per germline. CDR3 length: 18 amino acids. Unmatched junction bases numbered 5, after V lost 1 base and J lost 0 bases. CDR3 sequence: CASSLVGLAGPSTDTQYF. CDR3 bases: TGTGCCAGCAGCTTAGTTGGACTAGCGGGGCCTAGCACAGATACGCAGTATTTT.

The chain recombines TRBV5-1 with TRBJ2-7; 7 nucleotides line up with TRBD2. V was pared by 6 bases and J by 2 bases, with 8 bases of the junction left unmatched. CDR1 is SGHRS, CDR2 YFSETQ, per germline. The CDR3 loop spans 14 amino acids. CDR3 in DNA: TGCGCCAGCACCCAGGGAGGGCGGGCCTACGAGCAGTACTTC. Its protein is CASTQGGRAYEQYF.

The V call is TRBV5-1, the J call TRBJ2-4; TRBD2 agrees at 9 bases. Losses at the gene ends were 0 bases for V and 0 bases for J; bases not matched to a gene: 7. Germline loops: CDR1 SGHRS, CDR2 YFSETQ. The CDR3 runs to 18 residues. CDR3 amino acids: CASSLAGSGSPAKNIQYF. CDR3 in DNA: TGCGCCAGCAGCTTGGCGGGTAGCGGGAGCCCAGCCAAAAACATTCAGTACTTC.

The chain has TRBV7-2 and TRBJ2-7, with 8 nucleotides matching TRBD2. This CDR3 spans 15 amino acids. V lost 3 bases and J lost 0; bases outside the gene matches: 4. Germline V gene data show CDR1 as SGHTA and CDR2 as FQGNSA. The CDR3, as DNA: TGTGCCAGCAGCTTGACTAGCGTAAGCTCCTACGAGCAGTACTTC. It translates to CASSLTSVSSYEQYF.

V is TRBV4-2 and J is TRBJ2-7; tentatively, D is TRBD2 (6 bases). The CDR3 has 17 amino acids. Germline lookup yields CDR1 LGHNA and CDR2 YNFKEQ. V was shortened by 1 base and J by 4 bases, with 20 bases between the two germline ends. In DNA, the CDR3 is TGTGCCAGCAGCCAAGTCCAGGGAGGCGAACTGATATACGAGCAGTACTTC. Protein product: CASSQVQGGELIYEQYF.

This chain joins TRBV7-9 and TRBJ1-2; D not certain. The CDR3 runs to 16 residues. The germline gives CDR1 SEHNR, CDR2 FQNEAQ (reference sequence). V gave up 5 bases and J gave up 2 bases, with 18 bases separating them. The CDR3 reads CASSPRPIDTNYGYTF. The CDR3 DNA reads TGTGCCAGCAGCCCCCGACCGATCGACACGAACTATGGCTACACCTTC.

The sample holds one count of this clone. The chain recombines TRBV6-1 with TRBJ2-7; TRBD1 is a possible D gene (6 bases). CDR1 and CDR2 from the germline V gene are MNHNS and SASEGT. V gave up 5 bases and J gave up 4 bases, with 12 bases separating them. This CDR3 has 13 amino acids. This CDR3 reads CASSLSRGYEQYF. CDR3 DNA: TGTGCCAGCAGTCTGAGCAGGGGATACGAGCAGTACTTC.

As regards this clone: In the same sample, other DNA sequences code for this CDR3. CDR3 amino acids: CASSPQGTSAGEQYF. The CDR3, as DNA: TGTGCCAGCAGCCCCCAAGGGACTAGTGCTGGGGAGCAGTACTTC. V usage is TRBV7-2 and J usage is TRBJ2-7, with 8 bases lining up with TRBD2. V trimming: 5 bases; J trimming: 7 bases; junction bases outside the gene matches: 13. CDR3 length: 15 amino acids. Per the germline V gene, CDR1 is SGHTA and CDR2 is FQGNSA.

The chain has TRBV19 and TRBJ2-7; D might be TRBD2 (6 bases). Per the germline V gene, CDR1 is LNHDA and CDR2 is SQIVND (reference sequence). The V gene lost 7 bases and the J gene lost 5 bases, with 18 bases spanning the gap. The CDR3 spans 14 residues. In nucleotides, the CDR3 is TGTGCCAGTACCCCGACACTGTCTAGCGACGAGCAGTACTTC. Residues: CASTPTLSSDEQYF.

The chain carries TRBV10-3 and TRBJ1-2; a possible D gene is TRBD1 (6 bases). The V and J ends lost 3 bases and 3 bases respectively, with 14 bases between them. CDR3 length equals 15 residues. Looked up from germline, CDR1 is ENHRY and CDR2 is SYGVKD. For the CDR3, the DNA is TGTGCCATCAGTGACACGGTACAGGGCGACTATGGCTACACCTTC. Translated: CAISDTVQGDYGYTF.

Only a few counts were recorded for this clone. This chain joins TRBV18 and TRBJ2-7, with 10 nucleotides matching TRBD2. Germline-derived CDR1 and CDR2 are KGHSH and LQKENI. J lost 5 bases, V lost 0 bases, and 7 bases had no gene match. The CDR3 is 16 amino acids. CDR3 in amino acids: CASSPPGSGRTDEQYF. The DNA for the CDR3 is TGTGCCAGCTCACCACCGGGTAGCGGGAGGACGGACGAGCAGTACTTC.

The table lists this clone with a count of one. The chain couples TRBV5-1 to TRBJ2-5, with 8 bases aligning to TRBD2. Germline CDR1 and CDR2: SGHRS and YFSETQ. The J segment lost 4 bases and the V segment lost 0 bases, leaving 8 bases of the junction unmatched. This CDR3 region has 16 residues. CDR3 DNA: TGCGCCAGCAGCTTGGCGGGAGGGCCCTCTGGAGAGACCCAGTACTTC. Translation: CASSLAGGPSGETQYF.

The chain couples TRBV28 to TRBJ2-5; D gene ambiguous. V was trimmed by 3 bases and J by 1 base, leaving 6 bases between them. CDR1 and CDR2 (germline): MDHEN, SYDVKM. This CDR3 region has 13 residues. CDR3: CASSFSVQETQYF. The CDR3 nucleotides read TGTGCCAGCAGTTTTTCTGTCCAAGAGACCCAGTACTTC.

The CDR3 DNA reads as TGTGCCAGCAGTTCTGCTCGTAGAGGCACTGAAGCTTTCTTT. This translates into CASSSARRGTEAFF. The J gene is TRBJ1-1, the V gene TRBV28, with D unclear. V was clipped by 4 bases and J by 4 bases, with 13 bases between them. The CDR3 spans 14 residues. Germline V CDR1 and CDR2: MDHEN, SYDVKM. The entire variable domain, with the rest obtained from reference TRBV28 and TRBJ1-1, is as follows: DVKVTQSSRYLVKRTGEKVFLECVQDMDHENMFWYRQDPGLGLRLIYFSYDVKMKEKGDIPEGYSVSREKKERFSLILESASTNQTSMYLCASSSARRGTEAFFGQGTRLTVV.

This chain connects TRBV27 to TRBJ2-2, with TRBD1 matching over 9 bases. Germline V CDR1 and CDR2: MNHEY, SMNVEV (reference sequence). V was clipped by 4 bases and J by 3 bases; unmatched bases: 3. The CDR3 totals 15 residues. The CDR3 here is CASSWTGAHTGELFF. The CDR3, as DNA: TGTGCCAGCAGTTGGACAGGGGCCCACACCGGGGAGCTGTTTTTT.

There are a few counts of this clone. The V call is TRBV29-1, the J call TRBJ1-1; TRBD1 aligns across 7 bases. The CDR3 is 11 residues long. The trim removed 4 bases at V and 4 bases at J, leaving 0 bases unmatched. Germline V CDR1 and CDR2: SQVTM, ANQGSEA. This CDR3 reads CSVGQGTEAFF. Written as DNA, the CDR3 is TGCAGCGTTGGACAGGGCACTGAAGCTTTCTTT. Based on the CDR3 plus reference TRBV29-1 and TRBJ1-1, the full variable domain is SAVISQKPSRDICQRGTSLTIQCQVDSQVTMMFWYRQQPGQSLTLIATANQGSEATYESGFVIDKFPISRPNLTFSTLTVSNMSPEDSSIYLCSVGQGTEAFFGQGTRLTVV.